Each of the 9 T cell receptor beta chains below was sequenced from the same sample in a study of blood T cell repertoires in COVID-19. The protocol was immunoSEQ multiplex PCR, while the TCRdb copy is restricted to in-frame clones and leaves out a portion. The sample shows 130,000 or so clones, around 84% of them seen only once. The sequenced sample consisted of PBMCs or T cells enriched from blood (not recorded which). The receptors shown here come from a man aged 35-49 years with acute COVID-19.

V usage is TRBV12-3 or TRBV12-4 and J usage is TRBJ1-5; D not resolved. V lost 6 bases, J lost 4 bases, and 10 bases lay in between. The length of the CDR3 is 13 residues. The CDR3, as DNA: TGTGCCAGCAGCTTCATAGAAAATCAGCCCCAGCATTTT. It encodes CASSFIENQPQHF.

This clone was counted between two and nine times. The rearrangement joins TRBV7-9 to TRBJ1-2; 10 bases are shared with TRBD1. CDR1 SEHNR and CDR2 FQNEAQ come from the germline V gene (reference sequence). The ends lost 8 bases at V and 5 bases at J; junction bases unmatched: 2. The CDR3 sequence is 12 residues long. The CDR3 loop is CASGTGAYGYTF. The CDR3 nucleotides are TGTGCCAGCGGGACAGGGGCGTATGGCTACACCTTC.

This chain links TRBV30 with TRBJ1-2; 10 bases map to TRBD1. Germline CDR1 is GTSNPN and CDR2 is SVGIG (reference sequence). V lost 5 bases and J lost 14; bases outside the gene matches: 8. This CDR3 comprises 11 residues. The CDR3 region has the DNA TGTGCCTGGGGCCGGGGACAGGGGCCGACCTTC. Protein product: CAWGRGQGPTF. Full variable domain (outside the CDR3, taken from reference TRBV30 and TRBJ1-2): SQTIHQWPATLVQPVGSPLSLECTVEGTSNPNLYWYRQAAGRGLQLLFYSVGIGQISSEVPQNLSASRPQDRQFILSSKKLLLSDSGFYLCAWGRGQGPTFGSGTRLTVV.

This clone was seen a few times. V and J are TRBV27 and TRBJ2-2; weak D call: TRBD1 (5 bases). The CDR3 has 16 amino acids. Germline V gene sequence: CDR1 MNHEY, CDR2 SMNVEV (reference sequence). Trimming pared 5 bases from V and 1 base from J, leaving 14 bases between. The CDR3 nucleotides read TGTGCCAGCAGTCCGTCCGTGGGGCAGAACACCGGGGAGCTGTTTTTT. Translation: CASSPSVGQNTGELFF.

This clone was observed once. The chain uses TRBV25-1 and TRBJ1-1; D gene uncertain. V dropped 3 bases and J dropped 7 bases, with 12 bases sitting between them. The germline gives CDR1 MGHDK, CDR2 SYGVNS. This CDR3 has 13 amino acids. CDR3 sequence: CASSESGYSEAFF. DNA of the CDR3: TGTGCCAGCAGTGAGTCTGGGTACAGTGAAGCTTTCTTT.

The chain employs TRBV28 and TRBJ2-6; 12 bases are shared with TRBD2. This CDR3 contains 21 residues. Per the germline V gene, CDR1 is MDHEN and CDR2 is SYDVKM. With V trimmed by 3 bases and J by 0 bases, 12 bases remained unmatched. The chain's CDR3 is CASSFPTSGGSVSSGANVLTF. The CDR3 nucleotides are TGTGCCAGCAGTTTTCCCACTAGCGGGGGGTCCGTAAGCTCTGGGGCCAACGTCCTGACTTTC.

The V gene is TRBV7-2, the J gene TRBJ2-1; 8 bases match TRBD2. Trimming took 5 bases from V and 12 from J; bases not matched to a gene: 9. CDR1 is SGHTA and CDR2 is FQGNSA in the germline V gene. The CDR3 runs to 13 residues. The CDR3 nucleotides are TGTGCCAGCAGCCCAACTCGGACTAGCACGCAGTTCTTC. It translates to CASSPTRTSTQFF.

The chain carries TRBV18 and TRBJ2-3, with 9 bases fitting TRBD2. CDR3 size: 16 residues. The germline gives CDR1 KGHSH, CDR2 LQKENI. J gave up 2 bases and V 6 bases, and 9 bases lay outside the gene matches. The CDR3 bases are TGTGCCAGCTCGGCCTCGACTAGCGGAGACACAGATACGCAGTATTTT. It translates to CASSASTSGDTDTQYF. Filled out from reference TRBV18 and TRBJ2-3, the complete variable domain reads NAGVMQNPRHLVRRRGQEARLRCSPMKGHSHVYWYRQLPEEGLKFMVYLQKENIIDESGMPKERFSAEFPKEGPSILRIQQVVRGDSAAYFCASSASTSGDTDTQYFGPGTRLTVL.

In its sample, this clone was seen once. This chain uses TRBV5-1 with TRBJ1-5, with 10 bases fitting TRBD1. CDR3 size: 18 residues. Germline CDR1 reads SGHRS; CDR2 reads YFSETQ. V was pared by 1 base and J by 0 bases, with 7 bases of the junction left unmatched. CDR3: CASSLKGQGPYSNQPQHF. The DNA of the CDR3 is TGCGCCAGCAGCTTGAAGGGACAGGGGCCATATAGCAATCAGCCCCAGCATTTT.